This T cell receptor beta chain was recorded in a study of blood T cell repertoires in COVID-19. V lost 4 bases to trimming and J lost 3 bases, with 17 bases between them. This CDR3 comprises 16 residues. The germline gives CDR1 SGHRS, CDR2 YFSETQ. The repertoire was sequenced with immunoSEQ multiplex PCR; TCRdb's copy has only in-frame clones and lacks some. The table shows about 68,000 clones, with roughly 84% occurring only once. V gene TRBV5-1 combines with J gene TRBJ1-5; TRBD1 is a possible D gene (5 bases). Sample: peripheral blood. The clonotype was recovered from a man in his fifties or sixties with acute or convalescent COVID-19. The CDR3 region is CASSPSTGEINQPQHF. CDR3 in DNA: TGCGCCAGCAGCCCGAGCACGGGGGAGATCAATCAGCCCCAGCATTTT. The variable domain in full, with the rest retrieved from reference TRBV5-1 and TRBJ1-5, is KAGVTQTPRYLIKTRGQQVTLSCSPISGHRSVSWYQQTPGQGLQFLFEYFSETQRNKGNFPGRFSGRQFSNSRSEMNVSTLELGDSALYLCASSPSTGEINQPQHFGDGTRLSIL.